This TCR beta chain was retrieved from a study of T cells of healthy individuals. MiXCR was run by TCRdb on the 5' RACE reads, yielding one entry per CDR3 protein. Of tens of thousands of distinct CDR3 sequences listed, 16% were seen once; the top ten hold approximately 4.8%. With 5 bases removed from V and 9 bases from J, the gap between germline ends came to 11 bases. The germline V gene encodes CDR1 MNHEY and CDR2 SVGEGT. CDR3 length: 13 amino acids. The origin of this receptor is a human donor in good health. V and J are TRBV6-2 or TRBV6-3 and TRBJ1-6; the D gene is possibly TRBD1 (5 bases). The CDR3 sequence: CASSPDTFSPLHF. CDR3 bases: TGTGCCAGCAGTCCGGACACGTTTTCACCCCTCCACTTT.